Below are 5 T cell receptor beta chains sequenced from a single sample in a study of T cells in Graves' hyperthyroidism and ophthalmopathy. Amplified regions were TCR beta CDR3 sequences from RNA transcripts. The HTBI primer set drove a first-round RT-PCR of the TCR CDR3. Each CDR3 protein is one row after TCRdb ran MiXCR on the multiplex PCR reads. The data show about 380,000 distinct CDR3 sequences, about a fifth seen once. Sequenced material: blood. Source of these receptors: a man aged 18 to 30 with Graves' ophthalmopathy.

The sample holds many counts of this clonotype. The gene calls are TRBV6-1 and TRBJ1-5; TRBD1 might be the D (5 bases). V was pared by 0 bases and J by 4 bases, with 7 bases between. Germline assignment: CDR1 MNHNS and CDR2 SASEGT. The CDR3 is made up of 14 amino acids. CDR3 DNA: TGTGCCAGCAGTGAAGCTGGGGGAAATCAGCCCCAGCATTTT. Translating gives CASSEAGGNQPQHF.

Many counts were recorded for this clonotype. The gene calls are TRBV5-1 and TRBJ1-2; TRBD1 might be the D (5 bases). Trimming left V 4 bases short and J 4 bases short, with 17 bases between. The V gene's germline CDR1 is SGHRS and CDR2 YFSETQ. The CDR3 length is 15 residues. CDR3 protein: CASSPGGGGGYGYTF. The CDR3 coding sequence is TGCGCCAGCAGCCCTGGGGGTGGCGGAGGCTATGGCTACACCTTC.

The sample holds many counts of this clonotype. The chain couples TRBV7-9 to TRBJ2-7; 7 positions match TRBD2. Germline V gives CDR1 SEHNR, CDR2 FQNEAQ (reference sequence). Trimming removed 2 bases from V and 7 bases from J; junction bases left unmatched: 8. The CDR3 length is 14 residues. The DNA for the CDR3 is TGTGCCAGCAGCTTAAGCGGGGCAGAGGGGGAGCAGTACTTC. Translating gives CASSLSGAEGEQYF.

This clonotype came up a few times. The chain uses TRBV10-3 and TRBJ2-7; 11 bases are a match to TRBD1. The CDR3 covers 16 residues. Germline V gene data show CDR1 as ENHRY and CDR2 as SYGVKD. With 1 base clipped from V and 2 bases from J, the junction kept 4 bases outside the gene matches. For the CDR3, the DNA is TGTGCCATCAGTGAGTTGGGGACAGGGGGGACCTACGAGCAGTACTTC. This translates into CAISELGTGGTYEQYF.

V is TRBV25-1 and J is TRBJ1-1; the match to TRBD1 covers 8 bases. CDR1 and CDR2 from the germline V gene are MGHDK and SYGVNS. The CDR3 has 13 amino acids. With 4 bases clipped from V and 4 bases from J, the junction kept 2 bases outside the gene matches. The CDR3 nucleotides are TGTGCCAGCAGTGTTACAGGGGGCACTGAAGCTTTCTTT. Its protein is CASSVTGGTEAFF.